Below, 5 T cell receptor beta chains from the same sample are listed, as sequenced in a study of beta chain features in type 1 diabetes. As every portion of the isolated RNA was reverse transcribed, the sequencing read expressed TCRB transcripts. Clones were sequenced by immunoSEQ multiplex PCR, and TCRdb holds only the in-frame ones, with some missing. Of some 330,000 clones in the sample, around 12% are singletons; the top ten hold around 0.0099%. The antigens of these receptors remain unknown. Regarding the study as a whole: A moderate, significant TCRB CDR3 shortening appeared in type 1 diabetes across four CD4+ subsets.

The sample taken for sequencing was naive CD4+ T cells from blood. The receptors were sampled from a young woman with type 1 diabetes.

This clone has only one observation. The V gene is TRBV5-4, the J gene TRBJ2-2, with 9 bases identical to TRBD1. Trimming took 3 bases from V and 5 from J; bases not matched to a gene: 5. Germline assignment: CDR1 SGHNT and CDR2 YYREEE (reference sequence). The CDR3 is 15 amino acids. The chain's CDR3 is CASSSRQGETGELFF. The CDR3 region has the DNA TGTGCCAGCAGCTCCAGACAGGGGGAAACCGGGGAGCTGTTTTTT.

The V gene is TRBV5-6, the J gene TRBJ1-1; D gene unclear. The CDR3 runs to 12 residues. CDR1 and CDR2 from the germline V gene are SGHDT and YYEEEE. With 4 bases removed from V and 3 bases from J, the gap between germline ends came to 7 bases. DNA of the CDR3: TGTGCCAGCAGCCTAACAGACACTGAAGCTTTCTTT. Its translation is CASSLTDTEAFF.

The genes are TRBV29-1 and TRBJ2-3, with TRBD1 matching 7 bases. The CDR3 consists of 14 residues. Germline CDR1 reads SQVTM; CDR2 reads ANQGSEA. Unmatched junction bases numbered 9, after V lost 4 bases and J lost 5 bases. The CDR3 DNA sequence: TGCAGCGTTGCTCACGGGACAGCGCTAGATACGCAGTATTTT. Encoded protein: CSVAHGTALDTQYF.

The chain recombines TRBV30 with TRBJ2-7; 12 nucleotides match TRBD1. V shed 2 bases, J shed 6 bases, and the junction held 8 bases outside the gene matches. CDR1 and CDR2 (germline): GTSNPN, SVGIG (reference sequence). The CDR3 totals 15 residues. The CDR3 is CAWSYPGQGAVEQYF. The CDR3 DNA follows: TGTGCCTGGAGTTACCCGGGACAGGGGGCTGTCGAGCAGTACTTC. Variable domain in full (rest from reference TRBV30 and TRBJ2-7): SQTIHQWPATLVQPVGSPLSLECTVEGTSNPNLYWYRQAAGRGLQLLFYSVGIGQISSEVPQNLSASRPQDRQFILSSKKLLLSDSGFYLCAWSYPGQGAVEQYFGPGTRLTVT.

This chain connects TRBV28 to TRBJ2-7; 7 nucleotides agree with TRBD2. The CDR3 runs 14 residues. V lost 6 bases and J lost 0; bases outside the gene matches: 5. Germline assignment: CDR1 MDHEN and CDR2 SYDVKM. In DNA form, the CDR3 reads TGTGCCAGCAGGCTAGCGGAGAGCTCCTACGAGCAGTACTTC. Amino acid sequence: CASRLAESSYEQYF.